Here is one T cell receptor beta chain with its context. The antigen is unknown. The data originate from a study of blood T cells in healthy people across ages. Whole-study findings and limits: Versus aged donors, long-lived donors had higher diversity and more naive CD4+ cells.

CDR3 length: 13 residues. Trimming took 6 bases from V and 4 from J, leaving 12 bases between them. CDR1 is LGHNT, CDR2 FRNRAP, per germline. The second PCR ran roughly 7 to 12 cycles with a sample-barcoded 5' primer and J-beta primers. CDR3-containing paired-end reads numbering at least 3 million came from each sample. MiXCR, applied by TCRdb to the 5' RACE reads, yields one record per CDR3 protein. The table lists just under 550,000 distinct CDR3 sequences, 24% of them singletons. This sample also appeared in a second study, on T cells of mothers and their children. From that second work: In each mother, TCR beta CDR3 reads exceeded 9.5 million; in each child, they numbered approximately 3.3 million.

The sample consisted of blood. The sequence was collected from a boy between 10 and 17 years old in good health. The chain employs TRBV12-5 and TRBJ1-2, with D perhaps matching TRBD1 (5 bases). The CDR3 nucleotides are TGTGCTAGTGGCTCCGGGACGGCCTATGGCTACACCTTC. Protein product: CASGSGTAYGYTF.